This T cell receptor (beta chain) emerged from a study of identical twins listed by TCRdb under 2016. Looking at the study overall: TCR alpha and beta repertoires from monozygotic twins, unrelated adults of various ages and cord blood were deep-sequenced to test whether fetal clonotypes persist. To rule out contamination, replicate twin experiments were performed at different times with different library preparation protocols. General study outcomes and caveats: The excess sharing between twins in beta out-of-frame sequences was weaker because fewer shared sequences reduced the signal-to-noise ratio. Because the same donors could not be followed over many years, the conclusions depended on cross-sectional statistical analysis. Invariant T cells such as MAIT and iNKT could partly confound zero-insertion analyses, though diverse VJ usage argued against this for most clonotypes. Compared with coincidental sharing between unrelated individuals, out-of-frame TCR alpha sequences shared between twins showed an excess of sequences with low generation probability. In monozygotic twins, recombination models systematically underestimated out-of-frame TCR alpha sharing, but the models matched the sharing seen between unrelated individuals. Abundant cord blood beta clonotypes carried fewer insertions; young adult naive repertoires showed a weaker similar trend, while memory repertoires showed none.

The library was built by means of 5' RACE. The sequencer listed for this sample is Illumina HiSeq 2000. Template switching added a universal primer binding site, and the final cDNA carried a unique molecular identifier that allowed TCR cDNA molecules to be counted accurately. Specific primers in the conserved constant-segment region were used to synthesize first-strand cDNA for the TCR alpha and beta chains. Each cDNA library was double barcoded, with a SMART-Mk sample barcode plus Illumina barcodes, to control for contamination. TruSeq adapter sequences, together with Illumina sample barcodes, were added in two successive PCR steps. Sequencing of the TCR alpha and beta cDNA libraries was done on the Illumina HiSeq platform using custom primers. The authors' pipeline ran thus. Unique molecular identifiers were extracted from raw reads with MiGEC, and CDR3 positions were determined with MiXCR. For each individual, recombination models were inferred using an EM algorithm with the repgenHMM and IGoR tools. Shared clonotype analysis was performed with the tcR package in R, normalizing sharing by the product of cloneset sizes. To study raw recombination free of thymic and clonal selection effects, out-of-frame nonproductive sequences were analyzed. The public reads were reanalyzed by TCRdb: fastp trimming at Q25, MiXCR alignment, in-frame beta chains only. Each CDR3 protein gets just one entry, which takes the most common genes and DNA from the rows behind it. The V and J calls follow TCRdb's processing rather than the paper's. The sample yields about 190,000 distinct CDR3 sequences; about a sixth were counted once. The ten largest clones represent 40% to 45% of the sample.

Every donor in the study was a healthy Caucasian. The twin cohort consisted of three pairs of female monozygotic twins, all aged about 18 to 29 years. Positive isolation kits from Invitrogen were used to isolate CD4+ and CD8+ T cell populations. As concerns this clonotype: Its specific antigen is unknown. No clone much larger than this one lies a single base away; base qualities are absent.

From its cysteine to its phenylalanine, the CDR3 spans 15 amino acids. The kept DNA is CDR3 alone, 45 bases in frame from the first base. Per the germline V gene, MNHNS is the CDR1 and SASEGT is the CDR2. V is reduced by 8 bases and J by 4 bases, leaving a spacing of 19 bases between them. The sample was also linked to a second study, of T cells expressing NK-cell markers. As that second study puts it: TCR beta-chain repertoires were profiled in sorted CD3+CD56+NKG2C+, CD3+CD56+NKG2C- and CD3+CD56-NKG2C+ T-cell subsets from about 8 donors. Among the eight sequenced donors, only one was HCMV-seronegative, while the other seven were HCMV-seropositive. In several experiments an anti-gammadeltaTCR antibody was added to restrict sorting to alphabetaTCR-expressing T cells. In a handful of donors, the dominant CD3+CD56+NKG2C+ clonotypes were among the top 10 CD8+ clonotypes and accounted for roughly 1.0-7.0% of CD8+ T cells. Those dominant clonotypes were again the most abundant among CD3+CD56-NKG2C+ cells in a few donors, at about 28.3-65%. Whether the expanded NKG2C-expressing T cell clones were specific for HCMV antigens remained unclear. Randomly selected healthy volunteers, three men and five women, were used as the eight sequenced donors. To determine HCMV serostatus, a commercial ELISA kit was used to detect HCMV-specific IgG in serum. MIGEC was used to demultiplex reads and group the reads by UMI, and MiTCR was used to assemble and quantify clonotypes. To exclude erroneous sequences, any TCR cDNA sequence not supported by at least two reads was discarded. The tcR package was used for downstream repertoire analysis, and clonotypes were matched between fractions using CDR3 nucleotide sequence together with V segment. VDJmatch was used to annotate antigen specificity against VDJdb, with one amino acid substitution in CDR3 allowed.

The V gene is TRBV6-1 and the J gene is TRBJ2-3; no D gene call is confident. This clonotype originated in a young woman in good health. Sample: CD8+ T cells sorted from blood. The sequence in DNA is TGTGCCAGCGGTGCAGGTCCCCGGGCCGCAGATACGCAGTATTTT. This yields the protein CASGAGPRAADTQYF.